This T cell receptor beta chain was identified in a study of long-term antiretroviral therapy in people with HIV. They ran version v3.0 of the immunoSEQ assay at survey level. Sequenced by immunoSEQ multiplex PCR; TCRdb stores in-frame clones only, minus some. Of tens of thousands of clones in the sample, 80% to 85% were seen once. The CDR3 has 16 amino acids. V lost 1 base and J lost 7, with 17 bases in between. Germline CDR1 reads LNHDA; CDR2 reads SQIVND (reference sequence). The sequence came from a woman aged 40 to 50 with HIV. The rearrangement uses TRBV19 and TRBJ2-1; perhaps TRBD2 as D (6 bases). The material sequenced was unsorted PBMCs, taken 1.2 years after starting antiretroviral therapy. For the CDR3, the DNA is TGTGCCAGTAGTATAGCAGAGACTAGGCCCTCGAATGAGCAGTTCTTC. It codes for CASSIAETRPSNEQFF.